This T cell receptor beta chain stems from a study of cytomegalovirus exposure and HLA in healthy donors (dated by TCRdb to the late 2010s). Context from the whole study: According to a later analysis, the 120 or so validation repertoires were produced on the same platform as the approximately 690 repertoires of the first cohort. The study aimed to test whether signatures of past pathogen exposure could be identified by cataloging public T cell receptors. Along with the roughly 670-subject first cohort, a separate validation cohort of roughly 110 different subjects was used. High-throughput TCR immunosequencing, statistical association of individual TCRs with disease status, and machine learning were combined to predict cytomegalovirus infection status.

Results and caveats for the whole study, not just this receptor: According to the authors, the approach could potentially be generalized to other disease states and immunological phenotypes. The classifier was reported to diagnose cytomegalovirus status with high specificity and sensitivity in both the original cohort and the validation cohort. A few of the identified cytomegalovirus-associated TCR beta chains were confirmed in vitro to be specific for cytomegalovirus antigens. In a later analysis, TCRs clustered in the first cohort were found to also tend to co-occur in the approximately 110 validation repertoires, with about 94% of cluster scores above 0. Most TCR sequences were seen in very few donors, while some public TCRs were found in many individuals. A total of around 150 TCR beta chains were listed by the study as associated with cytomegalovirus. All 120 or so repertoires were used to score co-occurrence in the validation cohort in a later analysis, because that analysis had no HLA typing for the cohort.

Separate from the roughly 650-subject first cohort, the validation cohort of 120 subjects was the group to which the donors belonged. The CDR3 holds 16 amino acids from the cysteine to the phenylalanine. Left in the record is the CDR3 DNA by itself, 48 bases read in frame from the first base. Taken from the germline V gene (reference sequence), the CDR1 and CDR2 loops are PRHDT and FYEKMQ. V and J are trimmed by 4 bases and 3 bases, and the gene matches miss 6 bases of the junction. The library was generated by the immunoSEQ multiplex PCR assay. For the original study's pipeline: A statistical classification framework was built for diagnosing cytomegalovirus status from the catalog of TCR beta chain sequences. This is the immuneACCESS table as TCRdb keeps it, with only in-frame sequences that have V and J called. A part of the clones is gone; compared with another copy, unresolved V genes explain less than half, and the rest is unexplained. V, J and clone size are those of that table, while D and trimming were read from the DNA. This sample has around 60,000 clones in its table, and roughly nine tenths of those were observed once. The ten largest account for around 1.1% of the sample.

Of note for this clone: Its binding antigen is unknown. Qualities for individual bases were not recorded, and no much larger clone is one base off.

The chain is assembled from TRBV13 and TRBJ2-3; 11 junctional bases match TRBD1. The clonotype was recovered from a young man in good health and CMV-seronegative. The material sequenced was PBMCs. The DNA reads as follows: TGTGCCAGCAGCTCGGACAGGGGGCGGCTTACAGATACGCAGTATTTT. Its amino acids are CASSSDRGRLTDTQYF.